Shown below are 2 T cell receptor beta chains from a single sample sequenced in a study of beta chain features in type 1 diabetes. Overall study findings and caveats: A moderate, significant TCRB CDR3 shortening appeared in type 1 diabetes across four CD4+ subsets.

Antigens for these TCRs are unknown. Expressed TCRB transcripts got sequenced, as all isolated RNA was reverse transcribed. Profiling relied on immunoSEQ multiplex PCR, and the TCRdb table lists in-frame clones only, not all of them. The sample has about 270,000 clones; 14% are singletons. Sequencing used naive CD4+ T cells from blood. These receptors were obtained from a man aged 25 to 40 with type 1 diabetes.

The CDR3 protein is CASSPQGQSSTDTQYF. CDR3 coding DNA: TGTGCCAGCAGCCCTCAGGGACAATCTAGCACAGATACGCAGTATTTT. J is TRBJ2-3 and V is TRBV7-2; TRBD1 is a possible D gene (6 bases). Looked up from germline, CDR1 is SGHTA and CDR2 is FQGNSA. V lost 5 bases and J lost 0, with 15 bases in between. CDR3 length: 16 residues.

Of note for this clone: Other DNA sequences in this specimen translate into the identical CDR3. CDR3 coding DNA: TGTGCCAGCAGTTCTCTAGCGGGGGGCACAGATACGCAGTATTTT. Encoded protein: CASSSLAGGTDTQYF. The chain combines TRBV28 with TRBJ2-3; 10 bases agree with TRBD2. Germline V CDR1 and CDR2: MDHEN, SYDVKM. Trimming at V came to 4 bases and at J to 1 base, leaving 2 bases not matched to a gene. The CDR3 runs 15 residues.